Listed here is a single TCR beta chain. Authors' processing steps: The authors estimated nucleated cell counts from reference gene primer amplification. The protocol was immunoSEQ multiplex PCR, while the TCRdb copy is restricted to in-frame clones and leaves out a portion. V, J and clone size were drawn from that table, and D and trimming were deduced from the DNA. In the table there are roughly 110,000 clones, 89% of which are singletons. The sample comes from a study of blood T cell repertoires in COVID-19. On the study more broadly: Samples of COVID-19 (acute and convalescent) were obtained from the United States, Italy and Spain. T cells, B-cell-depleted T cells, or PBMCs supplied cDNA or gDNA.

V was clipped by 1 base and J by 0 bases; unmatched bases: 9. CDR1 is SEHNR and CDR2 is FQNEAQ in the germline V gene (reference sequence). The CDR3 has 18 residues. The sequence derives from a man aged 40-49 years with active or convalescent COVID-19. The rearrangement uses TRBV7-9 and TRBJ2-3, with 8 bases lining up with TRBD2. Sequencing was performed on peripheral blood. CDR3 sequence reads: CASSLGVAGSRSTDTQYF. CDR3 DNA: TGTGCCAGCAGCTTAGGAGTAGCGGGAAGCCGGAGCACAGATACGCAGTATTTT.